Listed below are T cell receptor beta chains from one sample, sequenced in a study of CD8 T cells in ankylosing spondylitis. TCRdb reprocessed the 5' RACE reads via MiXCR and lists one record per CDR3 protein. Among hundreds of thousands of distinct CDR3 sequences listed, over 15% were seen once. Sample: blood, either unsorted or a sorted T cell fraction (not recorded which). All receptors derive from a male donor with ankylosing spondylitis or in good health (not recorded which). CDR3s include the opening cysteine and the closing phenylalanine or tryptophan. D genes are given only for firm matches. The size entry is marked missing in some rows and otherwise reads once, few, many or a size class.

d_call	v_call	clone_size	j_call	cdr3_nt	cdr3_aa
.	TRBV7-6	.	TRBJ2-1	TGTGCCAGCAGCTTGGAGGAGGGTGTTGAGCAGTTCTTC	CASSLEEGVEQFF
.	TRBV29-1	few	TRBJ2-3	TGCAGCGTTCCCCGTGAGACAGCGGTGCCAGATACGCAGTATTTT	CSVPRETAVPDTQYF
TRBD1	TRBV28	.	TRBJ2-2	TGTGCCAGCAAGCAAACAGGGGGCGCATTCGGGGAGCTGTTTTTT	CASKQTGGAFGELFF
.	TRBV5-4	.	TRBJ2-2	TGTGCCAGCAGCCTTGAAAGGTTGAACACCGGGGAGCTGTTTTTT	CASSLERLNTGELFF
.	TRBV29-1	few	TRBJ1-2	TGCAGCGCGACGGCTGCTACAGCTTATGGCTACACCTTC	CSATAATAYGYTF
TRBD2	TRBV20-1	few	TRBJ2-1	TGCAGTGCAACGCTTCTAGCGGGAGTTGTCAATGAGCAGTTCTTC	CSATLLAGVVNEQFF
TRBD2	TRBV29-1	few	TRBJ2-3	TGCAGCGTTGCGGGACTAGCGGGAGGGCCTAGCACAGATACGCAGTATTTT	CSVAGLAGGPSTDTQYF
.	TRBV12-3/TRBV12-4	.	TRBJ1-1	TGTGCCAGCAGTTTGGACGCCATGAACACTGAAGCTTTCTTT	CASSLDAMNTEAFF
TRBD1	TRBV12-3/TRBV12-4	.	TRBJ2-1	TGTGCCAGCAGTCCTACAGGGACAGTCTCAATCACGCAGTTCTTC	CASSPTGTVSITQFF
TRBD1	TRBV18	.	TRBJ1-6	TGTGCCAGCTCACCGGGACAGGCTTCTTTACCCCTCCACTTT	CASSPGQASLPLHF
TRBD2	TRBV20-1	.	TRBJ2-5	TGCAGTGCGGGGATTGGACTAGCGGACCAAGAGACCCAGTACTTC	CSAGIGLADQETQYF
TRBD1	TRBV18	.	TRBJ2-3	TGTGCCAGCTCACGGTATTGGACAGGGGACCCCACAGATACGCAGTATTTT	CASSRYWTGDPTDTQYF
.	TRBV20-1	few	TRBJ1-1	TGCAGTGCGATGAGGGGCGGGGGGAACACTGAAGCTTTCTTT	CSAMRGGGNTEAFF
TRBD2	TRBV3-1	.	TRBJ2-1	TGTGCCAGCTCCGCCCGGACTAGCGACTACAATGAGCAGTTCTTC	CASSARTSDYNEQFF
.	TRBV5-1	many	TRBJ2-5	TGCGCCAGCAGCTTGGGGCCGGCCCGAGGGCTCCAAGAGACCCAGTACTTC	CASSLGPARGLQETQYF
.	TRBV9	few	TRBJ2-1	TGTGCCAGCAGCTCCCGGGACGGTACCTACAATGAGCAGTTCTTC	CASSSRDGTYNEQFF
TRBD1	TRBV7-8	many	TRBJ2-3	TGTGCCAGCAGCAAACAGGGACAGGCAGATACGCAGTATTTT	CASSKQGQADTQYF
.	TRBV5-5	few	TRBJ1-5	TGTGCCAGCAGCTTGGAGGGGTTCACGCTCCAGCCCCAGCATTTT	CASSLEGFTLQPQHF
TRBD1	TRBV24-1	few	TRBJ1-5	TGTGCCACCAGTGAATCCGGGACAGCTAATCAGCCCCAGCATTTT	CATSESGTANQPQHF
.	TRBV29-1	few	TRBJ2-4	TGCAGCGTCGTGCTGTGGGGAAACATTCAGTACTTC	CSVVLWGNIQYF
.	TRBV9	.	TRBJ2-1	TGTGCCAGCAGCGCCCTCCCCAGCGGGTCCTACAATGAGCAGTTCTTC	CASSALPSGSYNEQFF
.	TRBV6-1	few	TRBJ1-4	TGTGCCAGCAGTGAAGATAGACCGGTCGGACGCCTAAAATATGGTGAAAAACTGTTTTTT	CASSEDRPVGRLKYGEKLFF
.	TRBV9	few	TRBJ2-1	TGTGCCAGCAGCGTACAGGTCGGGAGCTCCTACAATGAGCAGTTCTTC	CASSVQVGSSYNEQFF
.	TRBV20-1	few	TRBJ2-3	TGCAGTGCTAGTACAGCCGGAGATACGCAGTATTTT	CSASTAGDTQYF
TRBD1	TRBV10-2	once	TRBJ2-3	TGCGCCAGCAGTGACCCGGACAGGCCGTCCACAGATACGCAGTATTTT	CASSDPDRPSTDTQYF
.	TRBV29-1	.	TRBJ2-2	TGCAGCGGTATCAGGGTCACCGGGGAGCTGTTTTTT	CSGIRVTGELFF
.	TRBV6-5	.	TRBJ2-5	TGTGCCAGCAGTTACTCCGATGGTGGGCCTAGGGAGACCCAGTACTTC	CASSYSDGGPRETQYF
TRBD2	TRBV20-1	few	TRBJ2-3	TGCAGTGCTAGAGGGTATGGACTAGCGGGAGGAGTGGCAGATACGCAGTATTTT	CSARGYGLAGGVADTQYF
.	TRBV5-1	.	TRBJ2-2	TGCGCCAGCAGCTTCGGGGAAACCGGGGAGCTGTTTTTT	CASSFGETGELFF
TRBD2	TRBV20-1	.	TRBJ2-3	TGCAGTGCTAGTCCAGCGGGAGGCACAGATACGCAGTATTTT	CSASPAGGTDTQYF
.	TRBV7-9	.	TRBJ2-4	TGTGCCAGCAGCTTAGGAGAGTCCCTAGCCAAAAACATTCAGTACTTC	CASSLGESLAKNIQYF
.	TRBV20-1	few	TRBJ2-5	TGCAGTGCAAACAAAGGGACGGCGGGGGAGACCCAGTACTTC	CSANKGTAGETQYF
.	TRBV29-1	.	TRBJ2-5	TGCAGCGCGGCGGGTGGCCAAGAGACCCAGTACTTC	CSAAGGQETQYF
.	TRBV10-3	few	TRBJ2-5	TGTGCCATCAGTGAGCCATTACTAGAGGGTCAAGAGACCCAGTACTTC	CAISEPLLEGQETQYF
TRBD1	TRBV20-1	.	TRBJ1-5	TGCAGTGCTAGCTTGGGACAGAGACATCAGCCCCAGCATTTT	CSASLGQRHQPQHF
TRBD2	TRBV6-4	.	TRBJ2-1	TGTGCCAGCAGTGAATTCCCGGGGGGAACCTACAATGAGCAGTTCTTC	CASSEFPGGTYNEQFF
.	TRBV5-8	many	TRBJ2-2	TGTGCCAGCAGACTTCGGGGCGGAACCGGGGAGCTGTTTTTT	CASRLRGGTGELFF
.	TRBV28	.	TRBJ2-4	TGTGCCAGCATTGGGGGGGCATTCGGCAAAAACATTCAGTACTTC	CASIGGAFGKNIQYF
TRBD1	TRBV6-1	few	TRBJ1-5	TGTGCCAGCAGGCTGGGACAGGGCAATCAGCCCCAGCATTTT	CASRLGQGNQPQHF
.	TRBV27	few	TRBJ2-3	TGTGCCAGCACCCGGCGGACCGCCACAGATACGCAGTATTTT	CASTRRTATDTQYF
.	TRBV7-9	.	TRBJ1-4	TGTGCCAGCAGCTTAGCTGTTGAAAAACTGTTTTTT	CASSLAVEKLFF
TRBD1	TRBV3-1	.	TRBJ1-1	TGTGCCAGCAGCCAAGTGCCCGGACAGGCTGAAGCTTTCTTT	CASSQVPGQAEAFF
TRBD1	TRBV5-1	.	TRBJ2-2	TGCGCCAACAGCTTGGTGGGACAGGGGGCAAAGGACACCGGGGAGCTGTTTTTT	CANSLVGQGAKDTGELFF
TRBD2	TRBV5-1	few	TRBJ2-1	TGCGCCAGCAGTAGCGGGAGGCGAAGCTCCTACAATGAGCAGTTCTTC	CASSSGRRSSYNEQFF
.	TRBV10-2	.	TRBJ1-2	TGCGCCAGCAGTGAGGCTGGGAATGGCTACACCTTC	CASSEAGNGYTF
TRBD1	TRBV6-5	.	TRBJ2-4	TGTGCCAGCAGTAACGGACAGGCCTTCTACTTC	CASSNGQAFYF